One T cell receptor (beta chain) is described in this entry. Its specificity is unknown. Treatment indicated: approximately 10-day PBMC culture with coronavirus spike peptide pools or control peptides (ViraFEST assay). This record comes from a study of vaccination and CD4 T cells after COVID-19. The CDR3 consists of 15 residues. CDR1 and CDR2 (germline): MDHEN, SYDVKM. Unmatched junction bases numbered 6, after V lost 6 bases and J lost 5 bases. Cultured CD4+ T cells had their DNA profiled by the Oncomine TCR Beta short-read assay. TCRdb recomputed calls from the PCR reads with MiXCR, one row per CDR3 protein. Of approximately 18,000 distinct CDR3 sequences listed, more than 55% are singletons.

This chain uses TRBV28 with TRBJ2-5; TRBD2 aligns across 13 bases. The receptor was derived from a human donor who had recovered from COVID-19. Sequencing used CD4+ T cells from blood, cultured in vitro. The CDR3 is CASSLGTSGAETQYF. CDR3 sequence (DNA): TGTGCCAGCAGCCTAGGGACTAGCGGGGCGGAGACCCAGTACTTC.